This TCR beta chain was found in a study of T cells expressing NK-cell markers. Background on the study: Among the eight sequenced donors, seven tested HCMV-seropositive and one tested seronegative. Study conclusions and caveats: In a handful of donors, dominant clonotypes made up roughly 28.3-65% of CD3+CD56-NKG2C+ cells.

TCRdb re-analyzed the 5' RACE reads; it lists each CDR3 protein once, without DNA. The sample has some 410,000 distinct CDR3 sequences, and its top ten clones hold roughly 7.2%. Points on this clonotype: Its specificity is unknown.

The CDR3 has 14 amino acids. The TCR originated in a woman between 18 and 69 years old in good health. The specimen was blood T cells: a sorted CD56 or NKG2C T cell subset, CD4+ or CD8+ T cells, or bulk PBMC T cells (not recorded which). The J gene is TRBJ1-1, the V gene TRBV12-3 or TRBV12-4. CDR3 protein: CASALRSMNTEAFF.